This T cell receptor beta chain comes out of a study of Ad26.COV2.S vaccination and SARS-CoV-2 variants. Overall study context: Donor was one of the participants in the Ad26.COV2.S arm of the COV1001 trial.

TCRdb's copy holds only in-frame clones and misses some; the assay was immunoSEQ multiplex PCR. The sample yields 250,000 to 300,000 clones, around 87% seen once. Indicated treatment: 15 to 20 received Ad26.COV2.S at low or high dose, single or two shots; roughly five received placebo; per-sample allocation not given. Sampling occurred on day 63 after the first vaccine or placebo injection. This clone was detected once. Its target is unknown. This CDR3 is 14 amino acids long. Germline V gene sequence: CDR1 MNHNS, CDR2 SASEGT. J lost 3 bases, V lost 3 bases, and 1 base had no gene match. Study-wide findings and caveats: Comparability of non-spike TCR breadth was observed across vaccine and placebo recipients. The TCR-based breadth and depth measures might underestimate overall T cell responses.

The sequencing used peripheral blood, collected in a trial of Ad26.COV2.S vaccine versus placebo. The sequence was obtained from a person aged 18-60 years who received the Ad26.COV2.S COVID-19 vaccine or a placebo. The V call is TRBV6-1, the J call TRBJ1-1, with TRBD1 matching over 10 bases. CDR3: CASSEDRGYTEAFF. DNA of the CDR3: TGTGCCAGCAGTGAGGACAGGGGGTACACTGAAGCTTTCTTT.